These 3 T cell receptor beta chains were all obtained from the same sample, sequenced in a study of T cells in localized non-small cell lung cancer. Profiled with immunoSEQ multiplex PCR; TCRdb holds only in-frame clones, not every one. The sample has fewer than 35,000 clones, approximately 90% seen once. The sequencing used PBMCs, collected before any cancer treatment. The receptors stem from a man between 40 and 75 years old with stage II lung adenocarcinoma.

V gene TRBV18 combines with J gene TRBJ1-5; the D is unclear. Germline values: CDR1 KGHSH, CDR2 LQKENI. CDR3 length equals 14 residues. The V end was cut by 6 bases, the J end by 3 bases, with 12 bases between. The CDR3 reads CASSPGIFNQPQHF. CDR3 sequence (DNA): TGTGCCAGCTCGCCCGGAATTTTCAATCAGCCCCAGCATTTT. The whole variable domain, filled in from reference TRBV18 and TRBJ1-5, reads NAGVMQNPRHLVRRRGQEARLRCSPMKGHSHVYWYRQLPEEGLKFMVYLQKENIIDESGMPKERFSAEFPKEGPSILRIQQVVRGDSAAYFCASSPGIFNQPQHFGDGTRLSIL.

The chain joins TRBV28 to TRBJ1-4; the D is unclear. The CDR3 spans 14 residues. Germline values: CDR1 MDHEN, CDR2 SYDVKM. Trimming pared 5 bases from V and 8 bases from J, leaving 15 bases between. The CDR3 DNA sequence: TGTGCCAGCAGTGTGACCGGGGTGGGCGAAAAACTGTTTTTT. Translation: CASSVTGVGEKLFF.

The CDR3 region is CASSLSALGDSYGYTF. The CDR3 nucleotides are TGTGCCAGCAGCTTAAGTGCTCTCGGGGACAGCTATGGCTACACCTTC. The chain joins TRBV7-9 to TRBJ1-2; TRBD1 matches at 7 bases. Germline V gives CDR1 SEHNR, CDR2 FQNEAQ (reference sequence). The V gene end was trimmed by 2 bases and the J gene end by 4 bases; junction bases not matched to a gene: 10. The CDR3 sequence is 16 residues long.